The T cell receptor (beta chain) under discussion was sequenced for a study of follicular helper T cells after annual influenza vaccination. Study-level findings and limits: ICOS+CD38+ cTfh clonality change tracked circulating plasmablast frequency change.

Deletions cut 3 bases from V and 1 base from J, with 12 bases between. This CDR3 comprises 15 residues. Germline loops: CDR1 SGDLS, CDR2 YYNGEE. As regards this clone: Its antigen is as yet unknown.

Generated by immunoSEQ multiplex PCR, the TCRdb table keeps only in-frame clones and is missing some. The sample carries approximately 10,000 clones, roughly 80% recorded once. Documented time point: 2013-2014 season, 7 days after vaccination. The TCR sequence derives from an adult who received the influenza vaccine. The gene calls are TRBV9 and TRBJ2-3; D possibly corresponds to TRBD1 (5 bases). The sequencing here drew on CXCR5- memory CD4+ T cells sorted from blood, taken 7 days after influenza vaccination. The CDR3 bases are TGTGCCAGCAGCGAGGGTGACAGCCGCACAGATACGCAGTATTTT. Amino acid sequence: CASSEGDSRTDTQYF.